These 23 T cell receptor beta chains were sequenced from one sample in a study of OX40 agonist ivuxolimab in advanced cancers. TCRdb's copy holds only in-frame clones and misses some; the assay was immunoSEQ multiplex PCR. The sample holds about 88,000 clones; about 83% are singletons and the top ten take about 1.5%. The specimen comprised CD4+ or CD8+ T cells sorted from blood, sampled in a trial of the OX40 agonist ivuxolimab. These receptor sequences come from an adult with an advanced solid tumor such as melanoma, head and neck, liver or kidney cancer.

This rearrangement joins TRBV7-8 to TRBJ2-1; perhaps TRBD2 as D (7 bases). Trimming left V 1 base short and J 8 bases short, with 12 bases between. The CDR3 is 14 amino acids. The germline V gene encodes CDR1 SGHVS and CDR2 FQNEAQ. The CDR3: CASSLVPGGYEQFF. DNA for the CDR3: TGTGCCAGCAGCTTAGTCCCGGGGGGCTATGAGCAGTTCTTC.

The rearrangement links TRBV6-6 to TRBJ2-3; D unclear. CDR1 and CDR2 (germline): MNHNY, SVGAGI (reference sequence). The CDR3 length is 14 residues. V dropped 5 bases and J dropped 2 bases, with 11 bases sitting between them. Here the CDR3 DNA reads TGTGCCAGCAGTGATCTAAGGTTCACAGATACGCAGTATTTT. Translating it yields CASSDLRFTDTQYF.

CDR3 residues: CASSLDSGTSGRGYEQYF. The DNA of the CDR3 is TGTGCCAGCAGCTTAGATTCCGGGACTAGCGGGAGGGGCTACGAGCAGTACTTC. The chain uses TRBV7-6 and TRBJ2-7; TRBD2 matches 16 bases. The CDR3 loop spans 18 amino acids. The junction had 6 bases not matched to a gene; V was cut back by 1 base and J by 3 bases. The germline V gene encodes CDR1 SGHVS and CDR2 FNYEAQ. The full variable domain, rest sourced from reference TRBV7-6 and TRBJ2-7, is GAGVSQSPRYKVTKRGQDVALRCDPISGHVSLYWYRQALGQGPEFLTYFNYEAQQDKSGLPNDRFSAERPEGSISTLTIQRTEQRDSAMYRCASSLDSGTSGRGYEQYFGPGTRLTVT.

This clone has only one observation. The CDR3 protein is CASSIGSGRAYEQYF. In DNA, the CDR3 is TGTGCCAGTAGTATAGGAAGCGGGAGGGCCTACGAGCAGTACTTC. This chain connects TRBV19 to TRBJ2-7, with 10 positions matching TRBD2. Germline V gene sequence: CDR1 LNHDA, CDR2 SQIVND (reference sequence). The CDR3 has 15 residues. Unmatched junction bases numbered 2, after V lost 1 base and J lost 2 bases.

V usage is TRBV19 and J usage is TRBJ2-1; D gene uncertain. The CDR3 is 15 amino acids. Deletions cut 1 base from V and 8 bases from J, with 15 bases between. Germline CDR1 is LNHDA and CDR2 is SQIVND (reference sequence). The CDR3 DNA follows: TGTGCCAGTAGTATAGGCGGCCCCGCCCGAGATGAGCAGTTCTTC. This gives the protein CASSIGGPARDEQFF.

The rearrangement joins TRBV7-2 to TRBJ2-7; D is unresolved. This CDR3 contains 11 residues. Germline V CDR1 and CDR2: SGHTA, FQGNSA. The V end lost 5 bases, the J end lost 1 base, and 3 bases lay between the germline ends. CDR3 protein: CASSPSYEQYF. The CDR3 nucleotides are TGTGCCAGCAGCCCTTCCTACGAGCAGTACTTC.

This clone occurred once. CDR3: CASSLGDSSYNEQFF. CDR3 bases: TGCGCCAGCAGCTTGGGGGACAGCTCCTACAATGAGCAGTTCTTC. J is TRBJ2-1 and V is TRBV5-1, with 7 bases fitting TRBD1. Germline CDR1 and CDR2: SGHRS and YFSETQ. The trim removed 0 bases at V and 0 bases at J, leaving 0 bases unmatched. There are 15 residues in the CDR3.

The rearrangement joins TRBV11-2 to TRBJ1-3; 9 bases agree with TRBD1. V lost 1 base to trimming and J lost 0 bases; unmatched junction nucleotides: 7. Germline CDR1 and CDR2: SGHAT and FQNNGV. CDR3 length: 18 residues. The CDR3 loop is CASSLVYRGLSSGNTIYF. CDR3 in DNA: TGTGCCAGCAGCTTAGTATACAGGGGGCTGAGCTCTGGAAACACCATATATTTT.

This clone was observed once. V and J are TRBV4-2 and TRBJ2-7; a weak D match, TRBD2 (6 bases). Germline CDR1 and CDR2: LGHNA and YNFKEQ. Trimming took off 7 bases at V and 4 bases at J, with 20 bases between the two ends. The CDR3 runs to 15 residues. This CDR3 is CASTSEPGLSYEQYF. As DNA, the CDR3 is TGTGCCAGCACCTCGGAGCCGGGACTTTCTTACGAGCAGTACTTC.

This chain uses TRBV2 with TRBJ2-1, with 7 positions matching TRBD2. The CDR3 totals 15 residues. Trimming took 5 bases from V and 3 from J; bases not matched to a gene: 7. CDR1 and CDR2 from the germline V gene are SNHLY and FYNNEI. CDR3 sequence: CASSPFAGVYNEQFF. The CDR3 DNA follows: TGTGCCAGCAGTCCTTTTGCGGGAGTCTACAATGAGCAGTTCTTC.

J is TRBJ2-1 and V is TRBV7-2, with 8 bases lining up with TRBD1. The CDR3 length is 14 residues. V was pared by 4 bases and J by 7 bases, with 6 bases of the junction left unmatched. Germline CDR1 and CDR2: SGHTA and FQGNSA. The CDR3 nucleotides are TGTGCCAGCAGCTCCGGACAGGGATGGAATGAGCAGTTCTTC. This translates into CASSSGQGWNEQFF.

In this sample, this clone turned up once. The chain combines TRBV5-1 with TRBJ2-1; tentatively, D is TRBD2 (6 bases). V gave up 0 bases and J gave up 2 bases, with 9 bases separating them. Germline loops: CDR1 SGHRS, CDR2 YFSETQ. The CDR3 is 15 amino acids. CDR3 DNA sequence: TGCGCCAGCAGCTTGGATGCGGGAACCTACAATGAGCAGTTCTTC. It specifies CASSLDAGTYNEQFF.

The chain joins TRBV7-2 to TRBJ1-4; 9 bases match TRBD1. The CDR3 spans 15 residues. The trim removed 4 bases at V and 5 bases at J, leaving 5 bases unmatched. The germline gives CDR1 SGHTA, CDR2 FQGNSA. CDR3 bases: TGTGCCAGCAGCTCAACAGGGGGCTCCAATGAAAAACTGTTTTTT. Amino acids: CASSSTGGSNEKLFF.

The chain joins TRBV7-9 to TRBJ1-4, with 9 bases matching TRBD1. Per the germline V gene, CDR1 is SEHNR and CDR2 is FQNEAQ (reference sequence). This CDR3 has 18 residues. J was trimmed by 7 bases and V by 2 bases; bases with no gene match: 14. The CDR3 DNA reads as TGTGCCAGCAGCTTACGAGTAAGCCGGGACAGGGAAGGTGAAAAACTGTTTTTT. As protein: CASSLRVSRDREGEKLFF.

The chain couples TRBV27 to TRBJ2-7, with D possibly being TRBD1 or TRBD2 (5 bases each). This CDR3 is built from 15 residues. Between the trimmed V and J ends, which lost 5 bases and 5 bases, there was a span of 19 bases. Germline V gene data show CDR1 as MNHEY and CDR2 as SMNVEV (reference sequence). The CDR3 here is CASSGAAVGEDEQYF. CDR3 DNA sequence: TGTGCCAGCAGTGGGGCCGCGGTCGGGGAAGACGAGCAGTACTTC.

The rearrangement uses TRBV6-5 and TRBJ1-6; the match to TRBD1 covers 9 bases. CDR1 is MNHEY, CDR2 SVGAGI, per germline. J lost 10 bases, V lost 2 bases, and 6 bases had no gene match. The CDR3 consists of 15 residues. The CDR3 DNA follows: TGTGCCAGCAGTTACGACGGGACAGGGAGCTCACCCCTCCACTTT. This translates into CASSYDGTGSSPLHF.

The V call is TRBV19, the J call TRBJ2-7, with D possibly being TRBD2 (5 bases). CDR1 is LNHDA, CDR2 SQIVND, per germline (reference sequence). Between the trimmed V and J ends, which lost 7 bases and 1 base, there was a span of 14 bases. CDR3 length equals 14 residues. CDR3 sequence: CASKAAVASYEQYF. The CDR3 coding sequence is TGTGCCAGTAAAGCGGCGGTCGCTTCCTACGAGCAGTACTTC.

This clone turned up a few times. J is TRBJ1-6 and V is TRBV30; D remains unclear. Trimming removed 2 bases from V and 9 bases from J, with 11 bases in between. CDR1 is GTSNPN and CDR2 is SVGIG in the germline V gene (reference sequence). This CDR3 spans 13 amino acids. The chain's CDR3 is CAWSQEGTSPLHF. CDR3 bases: TGTGCCTGGAGTCAGGAGGGAACTTCACCCCTCCACTTT.

This chain joins TRBV5-5 and TRBJ1-2; D call uncertain. In germline, CDR1 is SGHKS, CDR2 YYEKEE (reference sequence). The CDR3 has 11 residues. V was pared by 2 bases and J by 5 bases, with 4 bases between. In nucleotides, the CDR3 is TGTGCCAGCAGCTTCAATTATGGCTACACCTTC. Translated: CASSFNYGYTF.

The chain joins TRBV5-1 to TRBJ1-1, with unresolved D. Between the trimmed V and J ends, which lost 4 bases and 3 bases, there was a span of 16 bases. The CDR3 sequence is 15 residues long. The germline V gene has CDR1 SGHRS and CDR2 YFSETQ. CDR3 residues: CASSPGQTAYTEAFF. The DNA of the CDR3 is TGCGCCAGCAGCCCTGGGCAGACGGCTTACACTGAAGCTTTCTTT.

The rearrangement joins TRBV7-9 to TRBJ1-1, with D possibly TRBD1 on 5 matching bases. The V end lost 5 bases, the J end lost 4 bases, and 14 bases lay between the germline ends. The CDR3 is made up of 14 amino acids. The germline CDR1 and CDR2 sequences are SEHNR and FQNEAQ (reference sequence). The CDR3 DNA reads TGTGCCAGCAGCCCCTGGGGGGTGAGCACTGAAGCTTTCTTT. Its protein product is CASSPWGVSTEAFF.

The chain is built from TRBV6-5 and TRBJ1-2, with a possible D match to TRBD1 (5 bases). Trimming cost V 8 bases and J 7 bases, with 20 bases left between them. This CDR3 contains 14 residues. Germline values: CDR1 MNHEY, CDR2 SVGAGI. For the CDR3, the DNA is TGTGCCAGCTCCCAGGGCACACACTCATCTGGCTACACCTTC. Translating gives CASSQGTHSSGYTF.

The CDR3 sequence is CASSYSGTGVDEQFF. CDR3 nucleotide sequence: TGTGCCAGCAGTTACTCCGGGACAGGGGTTGATGAGCAGTTCTTC. The chain links TRBV6-5 to TRBJ2-1; 10 bases line up with TRBD1. In germline, CDR1 is MNHEY, CDR2 SVGAGI. After removal of 0 bases from V and 8 bases from J, the junction contained 4 bases not matched to a gene. The CDR3 loop spans 15 amino acids.